A single sample is the source of the 14 T cell receptor beta chains below, sequenced in a study of tumor-infiltrating lymphocytes in primary liver carcinoma. In addition to blood RNA drawn from unsorted whole blood, germline DNA was extracted. TCR beta cDNA came from roughly 0.45 ug total RNA, primed with a constant-region primer. Libraries for TCR beta were built through three nested multiplex PCR rounds, which together made up a slightly modified ARM-PCR procedure. Each of the first two PCR rounds ran approximately 11 cycles with TRBV1-TRBV30 forward and C-beta reverse primers. One entry per CDR3 protein, called by TCRdb with MiXCR from the multiplex PCR reads. The table shows 300,000 to 350,000 distinct CDR3 sequences, with approximately 65% occurring only once. Sequencing was performed on peripheral blood. These receptors were collected from a man aged 40-55 years with primary liver carcinoma and hepatitis B virus infection.

The genes are TRBV7-9 and TRBJ1-1; tentative D call: TRBD1 (5 bases). This CDR3 region has 13 residues. Trimming took off 1 base at V and 5 bases at J, with 8 bases between the two ends. CDR1 SEHNR and CDR2 FQNEAQ come from the germline V gene (reference sequence). This CDR3 is CASSLGDETEAFF. The CDR3, as DNA: TGTGCCAGCAGCTTAGGGGACGAGACTGAAGCTTTCTTT.

In regard to this clonotype: The germline gene is not matched at one end of the junction; a read error may be the cause. The rearrangement links TRBV11-2 to TRBJ2-7; D may be TRBD2 (5 bases). Germline assignment: CDR1 SGHAT and CDR2 FQNNGV. The CDR3 consists of 13 residues. The CDR3 coding sequence is TGTGACAGCGGCTTAGGGCTCTCCTACGAGCAGTACTTC. The encoded protein is CDSGLGLSYEQYF.

About this clonotype itself: With a much larger clone just one base away, this may be a read error. This sequence joins TRBV6-1 and TRBJ2-4, with D unresolved. The CDR3 is 13 residues long. Germline CDR1 MNHNS, CDR2 SASEGT. CDR3 loop: CETGPTLKFIQYF. The DNA of the CDR3 is TGTGAGACCGGGCCTACCCTAAAATTCATTCAGTACTTC.

Concerning this clonotype: Because it lacks the conserved phenylalanine or tryptophan at the end, this CDR3 is likely a read error. The rearrangement uses TRBV6-5 and TRBJ2-7; 7 bases match TRBD2. Germline lookup yields CDR1 MNHEY and CDR2 SVGAGI. The CDR3 runs to 15 residues. CDR3 in DNA: TGTGCAAGCAGTTACTCTCTAGCGGAGGGCTGGGAGCAGTACTCC. Protein: CASSYSLAEGWEQYS.

On this clonotype: The missing conserved phenylalanine or tryptophan at the end of this CDR3 makes a read error likely. The chain links TRBV6-2 or TRBV6-3 to TRBJ2-3, with D possibly being TRBD2 (5 bases). The germline CDR1 and CDR2 sequences are MNHEY and SVGEGT. With 7 bases removed from V and 6 bases from J, the gap between germline ends came to 14 bases. This CDR3 comprises 13 residues. The DNA of the CDR3 is TGTGCCAGCAAGGACTCATCCCCGGATACGCAGTATTCT. Translated, it gives CASKDSSPDTQYS.

A word on this clonotype: Being one base from a much bigger clone, this may be a read error. The chain is built from TRBV10-2 and TRBJ2-2; TRBD2 aligns across 7 bases. The J segment lost 6 bases and the V segment lost 6 bases, leaving 10 bases of the junction unmatched. CDR3 length: 15 amino acids. Germline-derived CDR1 and CDR2 are WSHSY and SAAADI. CDR3 nucleotides: TGCGCCAGCAGGTTGACTAGCTGGAGCTCCGGGGAGCTGTTTTTT. This encodes CASRLTSWSSGELFF.

This clonotype appeared a single time. A read error may account for a junction end that differs from germline. The chain has TRBV4-3 and TRBJ2-1; 7 nucleotides agree with TRBD1. CDR3 size: 14 residues. Per germline, CDR1 LGHNA and CDR2 YSLEER. This CDR3 reads CASRPGTAYIEQFF. The DNA of the CDR3 is TGCGCCAGCCGCCCCGGGACAGCCTACATTGAGCAGTTCTTC.

About this clonotype itself: Being one base from a much bigger clone, this may be a read error. This chain joins TRBV12-3 or TRBV12-4 and TRBJ2-7; D not resolved. V was trimmed by 5 bases and J by 3 bases, leaving 11 bases between them. CDR3 length: 13 residues. The CDR3 protein is CASSPYLDYEQYF. The CDR3 region has the DNA TGTGCCAGCAGTCCTTATCTGGACTACGAGCAGTACTTC.

The table lists this clonotype with a few counts. The chain recombines TRBV28 with TRBJ1-2; TRBD1 matches 9 bases. This CDR3 has 14 residues. J lost 6 bases, V lost 6 bases, and 8 bases had no gene match. CDR1 is MDHEN, CDR2 SYDVKM, per germline. The DNA for the CDR3 is TGTGCCAGCAGGCCACAGGGGGCGCGGGATGGCTACACCTTC. Translating gives CASRPQGARDGYTF.

As for this clonotype: A clone one base away is much larger, so this may be a read error. The rearrangement links TRBV6-1 to TRBJ2-1, with 10 bases fitting TRBD2. CDR3 length: 15 amino acids. V lost 7 bases and J lost 2; bases outside the gene matches: 5. Germline-derived CDR1 and CDR2 are MNHNS and SASEGT. CDR3 in amino acids: CASNAAGGPYNEQFF. The DNA of the CDR3 is TGTGCCAGCAATGCAGCGGGAGGGCCCTACAATGAGCAGTTCTTC.

On this clonotype itself: One end of the junction does not line up with germline, which may come from a read error. CDR3 region: CACSVTGTRGDNEQFF. For the CDR3, the DNA is TGTGCCTGCAGCGTGACCGGGACTAGGGGCGACAATGAGCAGTTCTTC. The chain links TRBV11-2 to TRBJ2-1; 8 bases are shared with TRBD2. Germline V lookup: CDR1 SGHAT, CDR2 FQNNGV. The CDR3 sequence is 16 residues long.

Worth noting for this clonotype: Germline is not matched at one junction end, which may reflect a read error. The gene calls are TRBV5-1 and TRBJ2-5; D is tentatively TRBD1 or TRBD2 (5 bases each). Germline V gene data show CDR1 as SGHRS and CDR2 as YFSETQ. The CDR3 length is 15 residues. CDR3 region: CASSPWDGGQETKYF. The CDR3 DNA sequence: TGCGCCAGCAGTCCATGGGATGGGGGTCAAGAGACCAAGTACTTC.

Of note for this clonotype: One end of the junction is discordant with germline, which a read error may explain. The rearrangement uses TRBV11-2 and TRBJ1-5, with TRBD1 matching 7 bases. This CDR3 region has 15 residues. Germline CDR1 and CDR2: SGHAT and FQNNGV. The CDR3 spells CAISLVQGSVQPQHF. Here the CDR3 DNA reads TGTGCCATCAGCTTGGTACAGGGGTCTGTACAGCCCCAGCATTTT.

The chain is built from TRBV5-1 and TRBJ2-7; the D gene is possibly TRBD2 (5 bases). This CDR3 is 13 amino acids long. The germline V gene encodes CDR1 SGHRS and CDR2 YFSETQ. V gave up 0 bases and J gave up 3 bases, with 7 bases separating them. CDR3 sequence reads: CASSLAEGYEQYF. CDR3 bases: TGCGCCAGCAGCTTGGCCGAGGGCTACGAGCAGTACTTC.